The 32 T cell receptor beta chains below all came from one sample that was sequenced in a study of blood T cell repertoires in COVID-19. Libraries were prepared by immunoSEQ multiplex PCR; TCRdb keeps only in-frame clonotypes and omits some of them. The data contain 55,000 to 65,000 clones, approximately 83% of them singletons. What was sequenced was peripheral blood. The receptors derive from a young man with COVID-19, enrolled during active disease.

This sequence joins TRBV11-2 and TRBJ2-5; 7 positions agree with TRBD2. Losses at the gene ends were 0 bases for V and 9 bases for J; bases not matched to a gene: 10. CDR1 is SGHAT and CDR2 is FQNNGV in the germline V gene. This CDR3 is 15 amino acids long. This chain's CDR3 is CASSLDPGRGRAQYF. The CDR3 coding sequence is TGTGCCAGCAGCTTAGACCCGGGACGGGGGAGGGCCCAGTACTTC.

This clone was counted only a few times. The genes are TRBV21-1 and TRBJ2-5; the table names TRBD2, a call not compared with the DNA. TRBV21-1 corresponds to a pseudogene. The CDR3 sequence is 16 residues long. For the CDR3, the DNA is TGTGCCAGCAGCACCAGACTAGCGGGAGAGGGAGAGACCCAGTACTTC. Translation: CASSTRLAGEGETQYF.

This chain joins TRBV25-1 and TRBJ2-1; D gene uncertain. The ends were cut back, 6 bases at V and 5 bases at J, with 14 bases in the middle. The CDR3 has 14 amino acids. From germline, CDR1 is MGHDK and CDR2 SYGVNS. The CDR3 here is CASRPGRWNNEQFF. CDR3 DNA sequence: TGTGCCAGCAGACCGGGTCGGTGGAACAATGAGCAGTTCTTC.

The chain joins TRBV14 to TRBJ2-7; D is possibly TRBD2 (6 bases). Germline assignment: CDR1 SGHDN and CDR2 FVKESK. This CDR3 comprises 15 residues. The V end lost 4 bases, the J end lost 7 bases, and 20 bases lay between the germline ends. CDR3: CASSPYLTGAAEQYF. The DNA for the CDR3 is TGTGCCAGCAGCCCCTACCTGACGGGAGCTGCAGAGCAGTACTTC.

Remarks on this clone: Relative to the germline gene, one junction end is altered; a read error may explain this. J is TRBJ2-1 and V is TRBV7-7; 9 positions match TRBD2. CDR3 length equals 17 residues. Germline CDR1 reads SSHAT; CDR2 reads FNYEAQ (reference sequence). In DNA form, the CDR3 reads TGTGCTAGCAGCTTCGGGGGAGGGACTAGCCCCCACAATGAGCAGTTCTTC. Its protein is CASSFGGGTSPHNEQFF.

The chain combines TRBV27 with TRBJ1-1; the match to TRBD1 covers 9 bases. The CDR3 covers 16 residues. J gave up 5 bases and V 5 bases, and 12 bases lay outside the gene matches. CDR1 is MNHEY and CDR2 is SMNVEV in the germline V gene (reference sequence). CDR3 bases: TGTGCCAGCAGTCCATACACCGGGACAGGGAATACTGAAGCTTTCTTT. Translated, it gives CASSPYTGTGNTEAFF.

This chain links TRBV27 with TRBJ2-7; 10 positions match TRBD1. Trimming took 7 bases from V and 0 from J; bases not matched to a gene: 6. CDR3 length equals 15 residues. Per germline, CDR1 MNHEY and CDR2 SMNVEV (reference sequence). The CDR3 reads CASKWGTGASYEQYF. The CDR3 coding sequence is TGTGCCAGCAAGTGGGGGACAGGGGCCTCCTACGAGCAGTACTTC.

In its sample, this clone was seen once. V and J are TRBV25-1 and TRBJ2-1, with TRBD1 matching 9 bases. The germline CDR1 and CDR2 sequences are MGHDK and SYGVNS. This CDR3 comprises 15 residues. V lost 4 bases, J lost 6 bases, and 7 bases stayed unmatched. This CDR3 reads CASSVRDREINEQFF. CDR3 nucleotide sequence: TGTGCCAGCAGTGTCCGGGACAGGGAAATCAATGAGCAGTTCTTC.

The chain is built from TRBV9 and TRBJ1-5, with TRBD1 identical over 8 bases. The CDR3 has 15 amino acids. After removal of 3 bases from V and 4 bases from J, the junction contained 6 bases not matched to a gene. From germline, CDR1 is SGDLS and CDR2 YYNGEE. CDR3 sequence: CASSAGQGLNQPQHF. The CDR3 region has the DNA TGTGCCAGCAGCGCCGGACAGGGACTTAATCAGCCCCAGCATTTT.

This clone was found a few times. The gene calls are TRBV11-3 and TRBJ2-3, with 8 bases matching TRBD1. The ends lost 5 bases at V and 4 bases at J; junction bases unmatched: 11. Germline-derived CDR1 and CDR2 are SGHNT and YENEEA. The CDR3 sequence is 16 residues long. The CDR3, as DNA: TGTGCCAGCAGCGCCGGACAGGGCTACACGGCAGATACGCAGTATTTT. It translates to CASSAGQGYTADTQYF.

This clone was seen more than once but under ten times. The V gene is TRBV9, the J gene TRBJ1-6, with D maybe TRBD1 (6 bases). V lost 0 bases to trimming and J lost 7 bases, with 11 bases between them. Germline values: CDR1 SGDLS, CDR2 YYNGEE. CDR3 length: 15 amino acids. CDR3 in amino acids: CASSVEVGGNSPLHF. The CDR3 DNA is TGTGCCAGCAGCGTAGAGGTAGGGGGAAATTCACCCCTCCACTTT.

The chain joins TRBV6-4 to TRBJ2-1; D perhaps matches TRBD2 (6 bases). Per the germline V gene, CDR1 is MRHNA and CDR2 is SNTAGT. The CDR3 is 13 amino acids. V shed 0 bases and J shed 6 bases, with 6 bases lying between them. The CDR3 here is CASSDSTSNEQFF. The CDR3 region has the DNA TGTGCCAGCAGTGACTCGACTAGCAATGAGCAGTTCTTC.

This clone appeared many times. The V gene is TRBV6-4, the J gene TRBJ1-1; D is perhaps TRBD1 (5 bases). Germline V gives CDR1 MRHNA, CDR2 SNTAGT. This CDR3 is 13 amino acids long. V was pared by 2 bases and J by 1 base, with 5 bases between. In DNA form, the CDR3 reads TGTGCCAGCAGTGACACAGGGAACACTGAAGCTTTCTTT. Protein: CASSDTGNTEAFF.

This clone was observed a single time. The chain recombines TRBV7-8 with TRBJ2-2, with D possibly being TRBD1 (5 bases). This CDR3 region has 16 residues. V lost 1 base, J lost 2 bases, and 11 bases lay in between. Germline CDR1 SGHVS, CDR2 FQNEAQ. CDR3 amino acids: CASSLEPDSNTGELFF. The CDR3 DNA sequence: TGTGCCAGCAGCTTAGAACCAGACAGTAACACCGGGGAGCTGTTTTTT.

The chain uses TRBV24-1 and TRBJ1-2; 7 bases align to TRBD1. After removal of 4 bases from V and 6 bases from J, the junction contained 7 bases not matched to a gene. This CDR3 has 14 residues. Germline lookup yields CDR1 KGHDR and CDR2 SFDVKD. CDR3 nucleotides: TGTGCCACCAGTGACACGACAGGGAGGAATGGCTACACCTTC. It codes for CATSDTTGRNGYTF.

The rearrangement uses TRBV7-8 and TRBJ2-1, with 8 nucleotides matching TRBD2. Germline assignment: CDR1 SGHVS and CDR2 FQNEAQ. This CDR3 has 12 residues. Unmatched junction bases numbered 7, after V lost 5 bases and J lost 13 bases. The CDR3: CASSPGGTTQFF. For the CDR3, the DNA is TGTGCCAGCAGCCCGGGGGGGACTACACAGTTCTTC.

This clone has only one observation. The rearrangement links TRBV30 to TRBJ2-7; D possibly corresponds to TRBD1 (6 bases). The germline CDR1 and CDR2 sequences are GTSNPN and SVGIG (reference sequence). Trimming removed 4 bases from V and 3 bases from J, with 13 bases in between. The CDR3 runs 13 residues. Written as DNA, the CDR3 is TGTGCCTGGACCCTGGGGGCAGACTACGAGCAGTACTTC. Translation: CAWTLGADYEQYF.

The V and J genes are TRBV30 and TRBJ1-3, with 7 bases aligning to TRBD1. Unmatched junction bases numbered 8, after V lost 2 bases and J lost 7 bases. Germline values: CDR1 GTSNPN, CDR2 SVGIG (reference sequence). CDR3 length: 14 residues. The CDR3 reads CAWSQQGPPNTIYF. The CDR3 bases are TGTGCCTGGAGTCAACAGGGGCCTCCGAACACCATATATTTT.

The chain carries TRBV4-3 and TRBJ2-3; 7 bases fit TRBD2. V was pared by 3 bases and J by 0 bases, with 3 bases of the junction left unmatched. Germline CDR1 reads LGHNA; CDR2 reads YSLEER. The CDR3 runs 15 residues. This chain's CDR3 is CASSQGGSSTDTQYF. The CDR3 DNA reads TGCGCCAGCAGCCAGGGCGGGAGTAGCACAGATACGCAGTATTTT.

This chain links TRBV5-4 with TRBJ1-4; 9 bases map to TRBD1. The germline gives CDR1 SGHNT, CDR2 YYREEE (reference sequence). Trimming took 1 base from V and 2 from J; bases not matched to a gene: 3. This CDR3 contains 16 residues. This CDR3 reads CASSLTGGATNEKLFF. In DNA, the CDR3 is TGTGCCAGCAGCTTGACAGGGGGCGCGACTAATGAAAAACTGTTTTTT. The full variable domain, rest sourced from reference TRBV5-4 and TRBJ1-4, is ETGVTQSPTHLIKTRGQQVTLRCSSQSGHNTVSWYQQALGQGPQFIFQYYREEENGRGNFPPRFSGLQFPNYSSELNVNALELDDSALYLCASSLTGGATNEKLFFGSGTQLSVL.

This clone has a single count. This rearrangement joins TRBV2 to TRBJ1-6, with no clear D. CDR3 size: 15 residues. The V end lost 0 bases, the J end lost 5 bases, and 8 bases lay between the germline ends. Germline CDR1 SNHLY, CDR2 FYNNEI. The CDR3 loop reads CASSEARGDNSPLHF. Written as DNA, the CDR3 is TGTGCCAGCAGTGAAGCACGCGGGGATAATTCACCCCTCCACTTT.

The chain is built from TRBV7-9 and TRBJ1-1; D gene uncertain. The CDR3 runs 16 residues. V lost 6 bases and J 1 base, leaving 18 bases between the germline ends. The germline CDR1 and CDR2 sequences are SEHNR and FQNEAQ (reference sequence). CDR3 in DNA: TGTGCCAGCAGTCCCTCCCGGGTCAGTTCGAACACTGAAGCTTTCTTT. Protein sequence: CASSPSRVSSNTEAFF.

Notes on this clone: A junction boundary mismatches the germline segment, possibly from a read error. This chain uses TRBV7-7 with TRBJ2-3; TRBD1 might be the D (6 bases). The CDR3 runs to 16 residues. The germline V gene has CDR1 SSHAT and CDR2 FNYEAQ (reference sequence). The CDR3 nucleotides read TGTGCTAGCAGCTTAGCCATAGGGGGAACCATGGATACGCAGTATTTT. Its translation is CASSLAIGGTMDTQYF.

The chain has TRBV2 and TRBJ2-1, with TRBD2 identical over 10 bases. V lost 6 bases to trimming and J lost 4 bases; unmatched junction nucleotides: 15. CDR1 and CDR2 (germline): SNHLY, FYNNEI. The CDR3 has 18 residues. The CDR3 sequence is CASRPLAPASGSYNEQFF. CDR3 coding DNA: TGTGCCAGCAGGCCCCTCGCCCCTGCTAGCGGGAGTTACAATGAGCAGTTCTTC.

The CDR3 DNA reads TGTGCCAGCAGCTCCAGACAGGGGGACTACGAGCAGTACTTC. This codes for CASSSRQGDYEQYF. This chain connects TRBV13 to TRBJ2-7; 9 nucleotides match TRBD1. CDR1 PRHDT and CDR2 FYEKMQ come from the germline V gene (reference sequence). The J segment lost 3 bases and the V segment lost 4 bases, leaving 4 bases of the junction unmatched. The CDR3 sequence is 14 residues long.

The chain couples TRBV27 to TRBJ2-7; 8 nucleotides match TRBD2. Germline V gene data show CDR1 as MNHEY and CDR2 as SMNVEV (reference sequence). This CDR3 spans 13 amino acids. J was trimmed by 3 bases and V by 6 bases; bases with no gene match: 4. CDR3 amino acids: CASRGTRVYEQYF. CDR3 nucleotide sequence: TGTGCCAGCAGGGGGACTAGGGTCTACGAGCAGTACTTC.

This chain uses TRBV10-2 with TRBJ2-3; D unresolved. CDR1 and CDR2 from the germline V gene are WSHSY and SAAADI. Trimming cost V 3 bases and J 1 base, with 8 bases left between them. CDR3 length equals 14 residues. DNA for the CDR3: TGCGCCAGCAGTGACTCTTTTCGCACAGATACGCAGTATTTT. Protein sequence: CASSDSFRTDTQYF.

The chain recombines TRBV4-2 with TRBJ2-4; 8 nucleotides line up with TRBD1. The V segment lost 0 bases and the J segment 3 bases; nucleotides outside the gene matches: 7. Per the germline V gene, CDR1 is LGHNA and CDR2 is YNFKEQ. This CDR3 region has 17 residues. CDR3 nucleotides: TGTGCCAGCAGCCAAGAGGGGGACAGGAGCTTCAAAAACATTCAGTACTTC. This translates into CASSQEGDRSFKNIQYF.

This chain uses TRBV11-2 with TRBJ1-5; a weak D match, TRBD1 (5 bases). This CDR3 has 15 amino acids. V lost 0 bases, J lost 7 bases, and 13 bases lay in between. The germline V gene has CDR1 SGHAT and CDR2 FQNNGV. The CDR3 sequence: CASSLDSGRGQPQHF. The CDR3 DNA reads as TGTGCCAGCAGCTTAGATAGTGGTCGGGGGCAGCCCCAGCATTTT.

The chain combines TRBV6-6 with TRBJ2-2, with 9 bases that match TRBD2. V was pared by 6 bases and J by 6 bases, with 11 bases of the junction left unmatched. Germline V gene data show CDR1 as MNHNY and CDR2 as SVGAGI (reference sequence). The CDR3 runs 16 residues. The CDR3, as DNA: TGTGCCAGCAGCTCAGGGACTAGCCATCAGGCCGGGGAGCTGTTTTTT. Translation: CASSSGTSHQAGELFF.

The chain employs TRBV10-3 and TRBJ2-1, with D possibly matching TRBD1 (6 bases). The CDR3 is made up of 14 amino acids. The germline CDR1 and CDR2 sequences are ENHRY and SYGVKD. The V and J ends lost 6 bases and 9 bases respectively, with 18 bases between them. CDR3 region: CAIRPAGDSSEQFF. CDR3 sequence (DNA): TGTGCCATCAGACCGGCAGGGGATTCGTCTGAGCAGTTCTTC.

The chain is built from TRBV6-2 or TRBV6-3 and TRBJ1-5; tentative D call: TRBD1 (5 bases). There are 18 residues in the CDR3. V dropped 0 bases and J dropped 0 bases, with 15 bases sitting between them. Germline V gives CDR1 MNHEY, CDR2 SVGEGT. CDR3 loop: CASSYSIGGAASNQPQHF. CDR3 bases: TGTGCCAGCAGTTACTCGATTGGCGGGGCCGCTAGCAATCAGCCCCAGCATTTT.